These 17 T cell receptor beta chains were all obtained from the same sample, sequenced in a study of cytomegalovirus exposure and HLA in healthy donors. The PCR ran on 60 Vbeta and 13 Jbeta primers. Some clones are missing from TCRdb's copy, which holds only in-frame ones; the method was immunoSEQ multiplex PCR. The sample has 150,000 to 200,000 clones; 80% are singletons. The specimen was PBMCs. These receptors all come from a woman between 40 and 50 years old in good health and CMV-seronegative.

The chain is built from TRBV16 and TRBJ2-1; no reliable D call. V lost 0 bases to trimming and J lost 2 bases, with 5 bases between them. Germline loops: CDR1 KGHSY, CDR2 FQNENV. The CDR3 extends over 14 amino acids. In DNA form, the CDR3 reads TGTGCCAGCAGCCAATCCAGTACCTACAATGAGCAGTTCTTC. Translation: CASSQSSTYNEQFF. Full variable domain (outside the CDR3, taken from reference TRBV16 and TRBJ2-1): GEEVAQTPKHLVRGEGQKAKLYCAPIKGHSYVFWYQQVLKNEFKFLISFQNENVFDETGMPKERFSAKCLPNSPCSLEIQATKLEDSAVYFCASSQSSTYNEQFFGPGTRLTVL.

This clone was found a few times. The chain has TRBV6-5 and TRBJ2-7; 12 bases fit TRBD2. The CDR3 has 15 residues. V shed 5 bases, J shed 4 bases, and the junction held 6 bases outside the gene matches. Germline V gene data show CDR1 as MNHEY and CDR2 as SVGAGI. The CDR3 is CASSRTSGTRYEQYF. The DNA for the CDR3 is TGTGCCAGCAGTAGGACTAGCGGGACCCGGTACGAGCAGTACTTC.

This clone has only one observation. This chain links TRBV2 with TRBJ2-1, with a possible D match to TRBD1 (6 bases). This CDR3 contains 15 residues. With 4 bases removed from V and 5 bases from J, the gap between germline ends came to 15 bases. Germline loops: CDR1 SNHLY, CDR2 FYNNEI. The CDR3 coding sequence is TGTGCCAGCAGTGTAGTACAGGGTTTGAACAATGAGCAGTTCTTC. As protein: CASSVVQGLNNEQFF.

The chain links TRBV19 to TRBJ1-2, with 10 bases aligning to TRBD1. Unmatched junction bases numbered 2, after V lost 1 base and J lost 3 bases. CDR1 is LNHDA, CDR2 SQIVND, per germline (reference sequence). This CDR3 region has 15 residues. CDR3 protein: CASSIATGGDYGYTF. The CDR3 DNA reads TGTGCCAGTAGTATAGCGACAGGGGGCGACTATGGCTACACCTTC.

The chain uses TRBV5-1 and TRBJ2-5; no reliable D call. This CDR3 is 16 amino acids long. CDR1 is SGHRS and CDR2 is YFSETQ in the germline V gene. V lost 0 bases and J 0 bases, leaving 12 bases between the germline ends. The CDR3, as DNA: TGCGCCAGCAGCTTGGCCTCGCAGGTTAACCAAGAGACCCAGTACTTC. It specifies CASSLASQVNQETQYF.

The V call is TRBV6-5, the J call TRBJ1-5; D is unclear. Trimming took off 7 bases at V and 2 bases at J, with 9 bases between the two ends. Per germline, CDR1 MNHEY and CDR2 SVGAGI. This CDR3 spans 13 amino acids. The CDR3 nucleotides are TGTGCCAGCATGTCGACTGGCAATCAGCCCCAGCATTTT. This gives the protein CASMSTGNQPQHF.

The chain couples TRBV5-1 to TRBJ2-1; no clear D gene. CDR1 is SGHRS, CDR2 YFSETQ, per germline. The CDR3 spans 14 residues. V gave up 3 bases and J gave up 2 bases, with 9 bases separating them. CDR3 nucleotides: TGCGCCAGCAGCTCTTTCAGTGCCTACAATGAGCAGTTCTTC. This codes for CASSSFSAYNEQFF.

Only a few counts were recorded for this clone. The rearrangement joins TRBV11-3 to TRBJ2-7; a possible D gene is TRBD1 (5 bases). This CDR3 has 13 amino acids. V lost 5 bases, J lost 5 bases, and 13 bases lay in between. Germline CDR1 and CDR2: SGHNT and YENEEA. The CDR3 sequence: CASSPTDIHEQYV. As DNA, the CDR3 is TGTGCCAGCAGCCCGACAGATATCCACGAGCAGTACGTC.

The V gene is TRBV5-6, the J gene TRBJ2-6; TRBD2 matches 7 bases. The CDR3 is 15 residues long. The J segment lost 4 bases and the V segment lost 7 bases, leaving 8 bases of the junction unmatched. Germline CDR1 reads SGHDT; CDR2 reads YYEEEE. CDR3 sequence: CASGGVVGGANVLTF. The CDR3 nucleotides read TGTGCCAGCGGGGGGGTGGTAGGGGGGGCCAACGTCCTGACTTTC.

This chain joins TRBV4-3 and TRBJ2-1; possible D gene TRBD1, 6 bases. Germline-derived CDR1 and CDR2 are LGHNA and YSLEER. Trimming took off 0 bases at V and 3 bases at J, with 12 bases between the two ends. This CDR3 has 16 residues. DNA for the CDR3: TGCGCCAGCAGCCAAGACGTGACAGGCCTCTACAATGAGCAGTTCTTC. Translation gives CASSQDVTGLYNEQFF.

The chain carries TRBV4-3 and TRBJ2-5; 9 positions agree with TRBD2. The germline CDR1 and CDR2 sequences are LGHNA and YSLEER. V lost 1 base to trimming and J lost 5 bases; unmatched junction nucleotides: 26. The CDR3 loop spans 22 amino acids. The CDR3, as DNA: TGCGCCAGCAGCCAAGTTCTCGGACATCGCGGGGGGGATGGGGATTTGGGGGAGACCCAGTACTTC. Its translation: CASSQVLGHRGGDGDLGETQYF.

CDR3 bases: TGTGCCAGCAGGAACGACGGTTCGGGTCAGCCCCAGCATTTT. Translation gives CASRNDGSGQPQHF. The chain recombines TRBV28 with TRBJ1-5; no clear D. The CDR3 runs to 14 residues. Looked up from germline, CDR1 is MDHEN and CDR2 is SYDVKM. Trimming left V 6 bases short and J 6 bases short, with 15 bases between.

This chain connects TRBV2 to TRBJ2-2; 7 positions agree with TRBD1. J gave up 4 bases and V 4 bases, and 6 bases lay outside the gene matches. The germline CDR1 and CDR2 sequences are SNHLY and FYNNEI. This CDR3 contains 15 residues. The CDR3 sequence is CASSGTGLITGELFF. The CDR3 region has the DNA TGTGCCAGCAGTGGGACAGGCTTAATCACCGGGGAGCTGTTTTTT.

In its sample, this clone was seen a few times. The rearrangement joins TRBV19 to TRBJ2-7; 9 bases align to TRBD1. The CDR3 spans 14 residues. Germline V gene data show CDR1 as LNHDA and CDR2 as SQIVND (reference sequence). Trimming removed 6 bases from V and 3 bases from J; junction bases left unmatched: 6. The CDR3, as DNA: TGTGCCAGTAGCTCACAGGGGGCAGGCTACGAGCAGTACTTC. This sequence encodes CASSSQGAGYEQYF.

V gene TRBV7-2 combines with J gene TRBJ2-7, with 13 bases fitting TRBD2. The CDR3 loop spans 14 amino acids. The V segment lost 4 bases and the J segment 4 bases; nucleotides outside the gene matches: 1. CDR1 SGHTA and CDR2 FQGNSA come from the germline V gene. CDR3 loop: CASSSGLAGYEQYV. The CDR3, as DNA: TGTGCCAGCAGCTCGGGACTAGCGGGGTACGAGCAGTACGTC.

This sequence joins TRBV27 and TRBJ1-2, with TRBD1 identical over 7 bases. The CDR3 is made up of 15 amino acids. After removal of 3 bases from V and 6 bases from J, the junction contained 10 bases not matched to a gene. In germline, CDR1 is MNHEY, CDR2 SMNVEV (reference sequence). CDR3 protein: CASSFREGARNGYTF. The CDR3 coding sequence is TGTGCCAGCAGTTTTCGGGAGGGGGCGCGAAATGGCTACACCTTC.

The gene calls are TRBV7-2 and TRBJ2-3, with D unresolved. The CDR3 has 15 residues. The V gene's germline CDR1 is SGHTA and CDR2 FQGNSA. Trimming removed 3 bases from V and 6 bases from J, with 16 bases in between. The CDR3 loop reads CASSFMFVGADTQYF. The CDR3 DNA reads as TGTGCCAGCAGCTTTATGTTTGTAGGAGCTGATACGCAGTATTTT.